Presented here are 19 T cell receptor beta chains from one specimen sequenced in a study of response to subunit inactivated influenza vaccine. TCRdb re-called the RT-PCR reads through MiXCR, storing one row per CDR3 protein. The sample lists roughly 700,000 distinct CDR3 sequences, approximately 15% occurring once. The sample consisted of PBMCs from blood, taken 11 to 12 days after vaccination. Receptors were obtained from a man aged 50 to 60 who received an inactivated influenza vaccine.

The chain combines TRBV7-9 with TRBJ2-7; D might be TRBD1 (6 bases). Germline V CDR1 and CDR2: SEHNR, FQNEAQ (reference sequence). V lost 1 base to trimming and J lost 6 bases, with 16 bases between them. This CDR3 is built from 15 residues. In DNA form, the CDR3 reads TGTGCCAGCAGCTTAGTGCTGGGGGCAATCGGCGAGCAGTACTTC. This gives the protein CASSLVLGAIGEQYF.

The chain combines TRBV6-5 with TRBJ2-1, with 9 bases aligning to TRBD2. Losses at the gene ends were 0 bases for V and 8 bases for J; bases not matched to a gene: 8. Germline V gene data show CDR1 as MNHEY and CDR2 as SVGAGI. CDR3 length equals 16 residues. CDR3: CASSYSMRGGPDEQFF. The CDR3 nucleotides are TGTGCCAGCAGTTACTCGATGCGGGGGGGTCCCGATGAGCAGTTCTTC.

The rearrangement links TRBV6-1 to TRBJ2-7; 7 bases fit TRBD2. Germline values: CDR1 MNHNS, CDR2 SASEGT. The V and J ends lost 8 bases and 3 bases, in that order; junction bases with no gene match: 13. The CDR3 is 15 amino acids. CDR3 in amino acids: CASVGEGKGDYEQYF. The CDR3 nucleotides are TGTGCCAGCGTAGGGGAGGGAAAAGGGGACTACGAGCAGTACTTC.

J is TRBJ2-1 and V is TRBV29-1; the match to TRBD2 covers 11 bases. Germline V gives CDR1 SQVTM, CDR2 ANQGSEA. V lost 4 bases, J lost 8 bases, and 4 bases stayed unmatched. The CDR3 sequence is 13 residues long. CDR3 bases: TGCAGCGTTGCTAGCGGGGGGTATTATGAGCAGTTCTTC. Translation gives CSVASGGYYEQFF.

This clonotype appeared a few times. V gene TRBV6-6 combines with J gene TRBJ2-3; no clear D. In germline, CDR1 is MNHNY, CDR2 SVGAGI (reference sequence). The CDR3 is made up of 13 amino acids. The ends were cut back, 0 bases at V and 5 bases at J, with 6 bases in the middle. For the CDR3, the DNA is TGTGCCAGCAGTTACTCGACGGGAGATACGCAGTATTTT. The encoded protein is CASSYSTGDTQYF.

This clonotype appeared a few times. The J gene is TRBJ2-3, the V gene TRBV9; TRBD2 agrees at 7 bases. The J segment lost 4 bases and the V segment lost 0 bases, leaving 5 bases of the junction unmatched. Germline V CDR1 and CDR2: SGDLS, YYNGEE. The CDR3 is 15 residues long. The CDR3, as DNA: TGTGCCAGCAGCGTAGGAGGCGGGAGCCCAGATACGCAGTATTTT. Protein: CASSVGGGSPDTQYF.

This rearrangement joins TRBV15 to TRBJ2-1, with D perhaps assigned TRBD1 or TRBD2 (5 bases each). Looked up from germline, CDR1 is LNHNV and CDR2 is YYDKDF (reference sequence). Deletions cut 3 bases from V and 9 bases from J, with 15 bases between. The CDR3 covers 14 residues. The CDR3 nucleotides are TGTGCCACCAGCAGCCGGGACGGTGGTGGTGAGCAGTTCTTC. Protein: CATSSRDGGGEQFF.

To note about this clonotype: Compared with germline, one end of the junction differs, possibly owing to a read error. This chain joins TRBV28 and TRBJ2-7; 11 nucleotides agree with TRBD2. Germline CDR1 reads MDHEN; CDR2 reads SYDVKM. There are 17 residues in the CDR3. The DNA for the CDR3 is TGTACCAGCAGTTCTAGGCTAGCGGGGGGTAGCTCCTACGAGCAGTACTTC. Translation: CTSSSRLAGGSSYEQYF.

This rearrangement joins TRBV11-2 to TRBJ2-7; the match to TRBD2 covers 12 bases. Per the germline V gene, CDR1 is SGHAT and CDR2 is FQNNGV. J lost 4 bases, V lost 0 bases, and 7 bases had no gene match. CDR3 length: 17 amino acids. Here the CDR3 DNA reads TGTGCCAGCAGCTTAGACCGGGCTAGCGGGGGGGCTTACGAGCAGTACTTC. This codes for CASSLDRASGGAYEQYF.

This clonotype was detected a few times. CDR3 residues: CSVEGAGGGETQYF. In DNA form, the CDR3 reads TGCAGCGTTGAGGGAGCGGGGGGAGGGGAGACCCAGTACTTC. The J gene is TRBJ2-5, the V gene TRBV29-1, with TRBD2 matching over 9 bases. Trimming at V came to 3 bases and at J to 5 bases, leaving 7 bases not matched to a gene. Per the germline V gene, CDR1 is SQVTM and CDR2 is ANQGSEA. The CDR3 has 14 amino acids.

The chain is built from TRBV29-1 and TRBJ1-1; weak D call: TRBD1 (5 bases). Germline loops: CDR1 SQVTM, CDR2 ANQGSEA. The CDR3 is 11 amino acids. The ends were cut back, 8 bases at V and 3 bases at J, with 10 bases in the middle. CDR3 nucleotides: TGCAGCTTCCGACAGTACACTGAAGCTTTCTTT. Translating gives CSFRQYTEAFF.

This clonotype was picked up a small number of times. The chain has TRBV6-1 and TRBJ1-1; 12 bases fit TRBD1. Germline CDR1 and CDR2: MNHNS and SASEGT. The trim removed 6 bases at V and 0 bases at J, leaving 2 bases unmatched. This CDR3 contains 15 residues. The CDR3 bases are TGTGCCAGCAGAAGGGACAGGGGGCTGAACACTGAAGCTTTCTTT. Translated: CASRRDRGLNTEAFF.

The sample holds a few counts of this clonotype. The genes are TRBV12-3 or TRBV12-4 and TRBJ2-3; D not resolved. The V gene lost 2 bases and the J gene lost 4 bases, with 7 bases spanning the gap. This CDR3 has 13 amino acids. This CDR3 is CASSLLGSDTQYF. DNA of the CDR3: TGTGCCAGCAGTTTACTGGGGTCAGATACGCAGTATTTT.

A remark on this clonotype: A read error may produce the germline difference seen at one junction end. The chain joins TRBV20-1 to TRBJ1-4; no clear D. Germline lookup yields CDR1 DFQATT and CDR2 SNEGSKA (reference sequence). The length of the CDR3 is 16 residues. For the CDR3, the DNA is TGCTGTGCTAGAAACCCGGTCCCAACAACTAATGAAAAACTGTTTTTT. Protein sequence: CCARNPVPTTNEKLFF.

This clonotype was counted a few times. This sequence joins TRBV4-2 and TRBJ2-2, with TRBD2 as a possible D gene (5 bases). The V gene lost 0 bases and the J gene lost 1 base, with 6 bases spanning the gap. The CDR3 contains 15 residues. Germline CDR1 LGHNA, CDR2 YNFKEQ. CDR3 region: CASSQEGRNTGELFF. The CDR3 bases are TGTGCCAGCAGCCAAGAGGGGAGGAACACCGGGGAGCTGTTTTTT.

This clonotype was seen a few times. The chain is built from TRBV4-2 and TRBJ2-1, with TRBD2 identical over 11 bases. CDR3 length: 15 residues. The V gene's germline CDR1 is LGHNA and CDR2 YNFKEQ. Trimming removed 0 bases from V and 15 bases from J; junction bases left unmatched: 10. CDR3 protein: CASSQDSASGGSPFF. In DNA form, the CDR3 reads TGTGCCAGCAGCCAAGATTCCGCTAGCGGGGGGTCGCCGTTCTTC.

J is TRBJ2-1 and V is TRBV4-1; the match to TRBD2 covers 9 bases. Per germline, CDR1 MGHRA and CDR2 YSYEKL. J lost 0 bases, V lost 1 base, and 16 bases had no gene match. The CDR3 has 21 residues. Here the CDR3 reads CASSQGLKNSGGWSSYNEQFF. The CDR3 coding sequence is TGCGCCAGCAGCCAAGGGCTCAAGAATAGCGGGGGCTGGAGCTCCTACAATGAGCAGTTCTTC.

This clonotype occurred a few times. The chain has TRBV5-1 and TRBJ2-3; D not certain. This CDR3 has 14 amino acids. The germline V and J ends were trimmed by 4 bases and 0 bases, with 9 bases remaining between them. Germline lookup yields CDR1 SGHRS and CDR2 YFSETQ. In nucleotides, the CDR3 is TGCGCCAGCAGCGGCATTGGAAGCACAGATACGCAGTATTTT. Its protein is CASSGIGSTDTQYF.

This clonotype appeared a few times. V is TRBV4-3 and J is TRBJ2-7; the D is unclear. Germline V gene sequence: CDR1 LGHNA, CDR2 YSLEER. V lost 1 base to trimming and J lost 0 bases, with 7 bases between them. The CDR3 loop spans 14 amino acids. CDR3 loop: CASSQVGRSYEQYF. The CDR3 nucleotides read TGCGCCAGCAGCCAAGTCGGGCGCTCCTACGAGCAGTACTTC.